Shown below are 29 T cell receptor beta chains from a single sample sequenced in a study of blood T cell repertoires in COVID-19. Clones were read by immunoSEQ multiplex PCR, and TCRdb kept only the in-frame ones, dropping some. Here the sample spans 190,000 or so clones, over 80% being singletons. The sample consisted of PBMCs or T cells enriched from blood (not recorded which). All receptors come from a man between 18 and 29 years old with acute COVID-19.

The chain carries TRBV2 and TRBJ1-2; no definite D call. Germline CDR1 reads SNHLY; CDR2 reads FYNNEI. This CDR3 comprises 14 residues. Between the trimmed V and J ends, which lost 5 bases and 1 base, there was a span of 11 bases. DNA for the CDR3: TGTGCCAGCAGTCCCCAACTTCTTAACTATGGCTACACCTTC. This gives the protein CASSPQLLNYGYTF.

This chain links TRBV30 with TRBJ1-3; D gene uncertain. CDR1 is GTSNPN, CDR2 SVGIG, per germline (reference sequence). The length of the CDR3 is 14 residues. V gave up 5 bases and J gave up 0 bases, with 11 bases separating them. The CDR3 region is CAWARDFSGNTIYF. In DNA form, the CDR3 reads TGTGCCTGGGCTCGGGATTTCTCTGGAAACACCATATATTTT.

The chain carries TRBV24-1 and TRBJ2-1; TRBD2 aligns across 7 bases. The germline V gene has CDR1 KGHDR and CDR2 SFDVKD. The CDR3 length is 13 residues. The ends lost 2 bases at V and 12 bases at J; junction bases unmatched: 6. The CDR3 sequence: CATSDSYPGGQFF. CDR3 coding DNA: TGTGCCACCAGTGATTCCTACCCGGGAGGGCAGTTCTTC.

V is TRBV10-1 and J is TRBJ2-7; 9 bases align to TRBD1. The CDR3 runs to 15 residues. CDR1 is WNHNN and CDR2 is SYGVQD in the germline V gene (reference sequence). With 2 bases clipped from V and 3 bases from J, the junction kept 5 bases outside the gene matches. In DNA form, the CDR3 reads TGCGCCAGCAGTGAGCGACAGGGGGTAAACTACGAGCAGTACTTC. This gives the protein CASSERQGVNYEQYF.

The chain's CDR3 is CASSSRTDLGNTIYF. In DNA form, the CDR3 reads TGTGCCAGCAGCTCACGGACAGACCTAGGAAACACCATATATTTT. The V call is TRBV7-9, the J call TRBJ1-3; D perhaps matches TRBD1 (6 bases). The V gene lost 4 bases and the J gene lost 4 bases, with 14 bases spanning the gap. CDR3 length: 15 amino acids. Looked up from germline, CDR1 is SEHNR and CDR2 is FQNEAQ (reference sequence).

This chain joins TRBV4-1 and TRBJ2-1; a weak D match, TRBD2 (6 bases). This CDR3 has 17 amino acids. Trimming left V 0 bases short and J 0 bases short, with 12 bases between. Germline loops: CDR1 MGHRA, CDR2 YSYEKL. The CDR3 nucleotides read TGCGCCAGCAGCCAAGATACGGGAGTGGGCTCCTACAATGAGCAGTTCTTC. It codes for CASSQDTGVGSYNEQFF.

The chain links TRBV19 to TRBJ2-4; 7 bases agree with TRBD1. Germline-derived CDR1 and CDR2 are LNHDA and SQIVND (reference sequence). After removal of 3 bases from V and 6 bases from J, the junction contained 8 bases not matched to a gene. The CDR3 runs to 15 residues. This chain's CDR3 is CASSIVRGQGNIQYF. CDR3 in DNA: TGTGCCAGTAGTATCGTGAGGGGGCAGGGAAACATTCAGTACTTC.

This CDR3 reads CASTWTSGTSTDTQYF. CDR3 sequence (DNA): TGTGCCAGCACTTGGACTAGCGGGACCAGCACAGATACGCAGTATTTT. The chain carries TRBV28 and TRBJ2-3; 12 bases fit TRBD2. This CDR3 spans 16 amino acids. Germline V CDR1 and CDR2: MDHEN, SYDVKM. The V segment lost 7 bases and the J segment 0 bases; nucleotides outside the gene matches: 5.

The chain recombines TRBV2 with TRBJ1-2, with 9 bases that match TRBD1. The germline CDR1 and CDR2 sequences are SNHLY and FYNNEI. This CDR3 is built from 14 residues. Trimming at V came to 7 bases and at J to 7 bases, leaving 10 bases not matched to a gene. CDR3 sequence reads: CASKLGQGDRGYTF. The CDR3 DNA reads as TGTGCCAGCAAGTTGGGACAGGGTGATCGTGGCTACACCTTC.

This chain joins TRBV28 and TRBJ1-4; a weak D match, TRBD1 (6 bases). The CDR3 has 16 amino acids. Trimming cost V 6 bases and J 5 bases, with 19 bases left between them. Germline V gene sequence: CDR1 MDHEN, CDR2 SYDVKM. The CDR3 loop is CASREMGAGDNEKLFF. In DNA form, the CDR3 reads TGTGCCAGCAGGGAAATGGGGGCAGGCGACAATGAAAAACTGTTTTTT.

Written as DNA, the CDR3 is TGTGCCAGCAGCTTAGGGGGCAGGTGGATAGATACGCAGTATTTT. Protein: CASSLGGRWIDTQYF. This chain links TRBV7-8 with TRBJ2-3; a possible D gene is TRBD1 (5 bases). Per the germline V gene, CDR1 is SGHVS and CDR2 is FQNEAQ. CDR3 length: 15 residues. Trimming left V 1 base short and J 5 bases short, with 13 bases between. The variable domain in full, completed from reference TRBV7-8 and TRBJ2-3, reads GAGVSQSPRYKVAKRGQDVALRCDPISGHVSLFWYQQALGQGPEFLTYFQNEAQLDKSGLPSDRFFAERPEGSVSTLKIQRTQQEDSAVYLCASSLGGRWIDTQYFGPGTRLTVL.

The chain recombines TRBV6-4 with TRBJ1-6; the D is unclear. CDR1 and CDR2 from the germline V gene are MRHNA and SNTAGT. V was cut by 8 bases and J by 0 bases, with 11 bases left in between. The CDR3 extends over 15 amino acids. The DNA for the CDR3 is TGTGCCAGCGCCCAAACGAGCTCCTATAATTCACCCCTCCACTTT. Protein: CASAQTSSYNSPLHF.

This chain connects TRBV19 to TRBJ1-2; TRBD1 matches 7 bases. The length of the CDR3 is 15 residues. The V gene end was trimmed by 5 bases and the J gene end by 2 bases; junction bases not matched to a gene: 8. Germline CDR1 is LNHDA and CDR2 is SQIVND (reference sequence). CDR3 region: CASSPIPGQNYGYTF. The CDR3 DNA follows: TGTGCCAGTAGTCCGATTCCGGGACAGAACTATGGCTACACCTTC.

The V gene is TRBV6-1, the J gene TRBJ2-2; maybe TRBD1 (6 bases). Germline V gene lookup returns CDR1 MNHNS and CDR2 SASEGT. The CDR3 consists of 16 residues. V was clipped by 4 bases and J by 1 base, with 13 bases between them. The CDR3 coding sequence is TGTGCCAGCAGTGGGAACAGGGCGGGGAACACCGGGGAGCTGTTTTTT. Protein product: CASSGNRAGNTGELFF.

The rearrangement joins TRBV7-8 to TRBJ1-4; 9 bases fit TRBD1. Germline trimming cut 5 bases from V and 10 bases from J; bases unmatched to any gene: 14. From germline, CDR1 is SGHVS and CDR2 FQNEAQ. The CDR3 runs to 16 residues. The CDR3 loop reads CASSPSGQGYGGKLFF. For the CDR3, the DNA is TGTGCCAGCAGCCCCTCCGGACAGGGGTACGGGGGAAAACTGTTTTTT.

The genes are TRBV24-1 and TRBJ2-7, with 9 bases fitting TRBD1. The CDR3 loop spans 15 amino acids. Germline-derived CDR1 and CDR2 are KGHDR and SFDVKD. The ends lost 9 bases at V and 5 bases at J; junction bases unmatched: 13. The CDR3 DNA is TGTGCCACCCCATCCCCTGGACAGGGGACCCACGAGCAGTACTTC. Translating gives CATPSPGQGTHEQYF.

The CDR3 loop reads CASSLSKDTQYF. DNA of the CDR3: TGTGCCAGCTCCCTCAGTAAAGATACGCAGTATTTT. The gene calls are TRBV9 and TRBJ2-3, with D uncertain. Trimming removed 7 bases at V and 5 bases at J, with 11 bases between. This CDR3 is 12 amino acids long. Germline lookup yields CDR1 SGDLS and CDR2 YYNGEE.

There are a few counts of this clone. CDR3 sequence (DNA): TGTGCCAGCAGTGTGGAGGGCTCAGTACACGAGCAGTACTTC. Protein sequence: CASSVEGSVHEQYF. The V and J genes are TRBV2 and TRBJ2-7, with TRBD2 as a possible D gene (6 bases). The length of the CDR3 is 14 residues. In germline, CDR1 is SNHLY, CDR2 FYNNEI. Trimming shortened V by 4 bases and J by 5 bases, and 15 bases separated the two germline ends.

This rearrangement joins TRBV9 to TRBJ2-5; TRBD1 matches 10 bases. The germline CDR1 and CDR2 sequences are SGDLS and YYNGEE. This CDR3 is built from 15 residues. After removal of 3 bases from V and 3 bases from J, the junction contained 5 bases not matched to a gene. Here the CDR3 reads CASSAGTGEEETQYF. CDR3 nucleotide sequence: TGTGCCAGCAGCGCTGGGACAGGGGAGGAAGAGACCCAGTACTTC.

The gene calls are TRBV30 and TRBJ2-7, with a tentative D call TRBD1 (5 bases). V was cut by 1 base and J by 6 bases, with 13 bases left in between. This CDR3 contains 13 residues. Germline assignment: CDR1 GTSNPN and CDR2 SVGIG (reference sequence). The CDR3 DNA reads as TGTGCCTGGAGTGGGACAAGTCTCTCCGAGCAGTACTTC. It codes for CAWSGTSLSEQYF.

This sequence joins TRBV13 and TRBJ2-7; 10 nucleotides agree with TRBD2. The trim removed 6 bases at V and 0 bases at J, leaving 5 bases unmatched. Looked up from germline, CDR1 is PRHDT and CDR2 is FYEKMQ (reference sequence). The CDR3 is 15 amino acids. CDR3 in amino acids: CASRSQREGSYEQYF. CDR3 in DNA: TGTGCCAGCAGATCCCAGCGGGAGGGCTCCTACGAGCAGTACTTC.

The chain links TRBV9 to TRBJ1-2; D remains unclear. This CDR3 comprises 11 residues. V lost 3 bases and J lost 3, with 3 bases in between. Germline V gene data show CDR1 as SGDLS and CDR2 as YYNGEE. The CDR3 region has the DNA TGTGCCAGCAGCGCCGACTATGGCTACACCTTC. It codes for CASSADYGYTF.

The V gene is TRBV7-9, the J gene TRBJ1-3, with D unresolved. Trimming removed 5 bases from V and 0 bases from J, with 11 bases in between. The CDR3 runs to 15 residues. CDR1 is SEHNR and CDR2 is FQNEAQ in the germline V gene (reference sequence). CDR3 protein: CASSPDINSGNTIYF. In DNA form, the CDR3 reads TGTGCCAGCAGCCCAGACATCAACTCTGGAAACACCATATATTTT.

The CDR3 nucleotides are TGTGCCACCCGGGGTCAGGGGCGAGAGCAGTACTTC. Protein product: CATRGQGREQYF. The J gene is TRBJ2-7, the V gene TRBV12-3 or TRBV12-4; a possible D gene is TRBD1 (6 bases). Trimming left V 10 bases short and J 7 bases short, with 17 bases between. CDR3 size: 12 residues.

DNA for the CDR3: TGTGCCAGTAGTATAGGACTAGCGGGAGGGCCTAGCACAGATACGCAGTATTTT. It specifies CASSIGLAGGPSTDTQYF. This chain uses TRBV19 with TRBJ2-3; TRBD2 agrees at 14 bases. Germline trimming cut 1 base from V and 0 bases from J; bases unmatched to any gene: 3. CDR1 LNHDA and CDR2 SQIVND come from the germline V gene (reference sequence). This CDR3 region has 18 residues.

The chain is built from TRBV5-1 and TRBJ1-3; D might be TRBD1 (6 bases). The CDR3 is 16 amino acids. Trimming shortened V by 4 bases and J by 0 bases, and 14 bases separated the two germline ends. Germline CDR1 reads SGHRS; CDR2 reads YFSETQ. The CDR3 nucleotides read TGCGCCAGCAGCGACGGCGGACAGAGCTCTGGAAACACCATATATTTT. Its protein product is CASSDGGQSSGNTIYF.

V and J are TRBV2 and TRBJ1-5, with TRBD1 identical over 7 bases. The germline V gene encodes CDR1 SNHLY and CDR2 FYNNEI. The CDR3 consists of 19 residues. J was trimmed by 0 bases and V by 6 bases; bases with no gene match: 17. CDR3: CASSEVPKQGRISNQPQHF. In DNA, the CDR3 is TGTGCCAGCAGCGAGGTCCCTAAACAGGGGAGAATTAGCAATCAGCCCCAGCATTTT.

The J gene is TRBJ2-1, the V gene TRBV14; TRBD2 might be the D (6 bases). Between the trimmed V and J ends, which lost 4 bases and 7 bases, there was a span of 20 bases. The CDR3 runs 16 residues. CDR1 and CDR2 (germline): SGHDN, FVKESK. CDR3 DNA: TGTGCCAGCAGCCTACGACTGGGCGGGGAGTTTAATGAGCAGTTCTTC. Translation: CASSLRLGGEFNEQFF. Full variable domain (remainder filled in from reference TRBV14 and TRBJ2-1): EAGVTQFPSHSVIEKGQTVTLRCDPISGHDNLYWYRRVMGKEIKFLLHFVKESKQDESGMPNNRFLAERTGGTYSTLKVQPAELEDSGVYFCASSLRLGGEFNEQFFGPGTRLTVL.

The sample holds one count of this clone. The CDR3 loop reads CASSYSGRGQYEQYF. The CDR3 nucleotides read TGTGCCAGCAGTTACTCGGGCAGGGGACAATACGAGCAGTACTTC. This sequence joins TRBV6-5 and TRBJ2-7; possibly TRBD1 for D (6 bases). The V gene's germline CDR1 is MNHEY and CDR2 SVGAGI. Trimming took 0 bases from V and 4 from J, leaving 13 bases between them. The CDR3 extends over 15 amino acids.